The 25 T cell receptor beta chains below come from one sample, sequenced in a study of T cells after yellow fever vaccination. TCRdb re-called the 5' RACE reads through MiXCR, storing one row per CDR3 protein. Of 150,000 to 200,000 distinct CDR3 sequences in the sample, around 9% were seen once. This material consisted of CD8+ T cells sorted from PBMCs, taken 45 days after the yellow fever booster vaccination. The receptors originated from a man aged 18 to 30 who received the YFV17D yellow fever vaccine.

This clonotype was recorded many times. The rearrangement joins TRBV7-8 to TRBJ2-5; the D is unclear. This CDR3 has 13 amino acids. Germline values: CDR1 SGHVS, CDR2 FQNEAQ. Trimming shortened V by 4 bases and J by 4 bases, and 10 bases separated the two germline ends. This CDR3 reads CASSSYHLETQYF. CDR3 bases: TGTGCCAGCAGCTCCTACCACCTAGAGACCCAGTACTTC.

This clonotype was picked up a small number of times. The rearrangement joins TRBV29-1 to TRBJ2-7; D is ambiguous. The CDR3 loop spans 11 amino acids. Germline V CDR1 and CDR2: SQVTM, ANQGSEA. V was shortened by 7 bases and J by 7 bases, with 14 bases between the two germline ends. The CDR3 nucleotides are TGCAGCGCAAGTTGGAGTGGGGAGCAGTACGTC. Protein product: CSASWSGEQYV.

The rearrangement uses TRBV7-6 and TRBJ2-2, with D uncertain. This CDR3 comprises 12 residues. Germline V gives CDR1 SGHVS, CDR2 FNYEAQ. V gave up 1 base and J gave up 6 bases, with 3 bases separating them. The CDR3 region has the DNA TGTGCCAGCAGCTTAGAATCCGGGGAGCTGTTTTTT. It translates to CASSLESGELFF.

The V gene is TRBV23-1, the J gene TRBJ2-3; D not certain. TRBV23-1 is known as an ORF, though its function is uncertain. This CDR3 contains 13 residues. V was pared by 6 bases and J by 2 bases, with 9 bases between. CDR3 amino acids: CASSATSTDTQYF. DNA of the CDR3: TGCGCCAGCAGCGCCACCTCCACAGATACGCAGTATTTT.

V usage is TRBV6-1 and J usage is TRBJ2-1; 12 positions agree with TRBD2. Trimming cost V 0 bases and J 5 bases; bases outside gene matches: 5. This CDR3 spans 17 amino acids. CDR1 and CDR2 from the germline V gene are MNHNS and SASEGT. The CDR3 reads CASSEATGLAGHNEQFF. The DNA for the CDR3 is TGTGCCAGCAGTGAAGCAACAGGACTAGCGGGGCACAATGAGCAGTTCTTC.

This clonotype has just a few counts. The gene calls are TRBV9 and TRBJ2-7; the D is unclear. The CDR3 extends over 14 amino acids. CDR1 SGDLS and CDR2 YYNGEE come from the germline V gene. The V end was cut by 4 bases, the J end by 0 bases, with 11 bases between. The CDR3 region is CASSSRTVSYEQYF. DNA of the CDR3: TGTGCCAGCAGCTCGCGGACGGTCTCCTACGAGCAGTACTTC.

This clonotype was detected a few times. The chain couples TRBV29-1 to TRBJ2-5; tentatively, D is TRBD2 (5 bases). The V and J ends lost 3 bases and 7 bases respectively, with 15 bases between them. CDR3 length equals 13 residues. Germline assignment: CDR1 SQVTM and CDR2 ANQGSEA. CDR3 protein: CSVDGLWVGTQYF. In DNA, the CDR3 is TGCAGCGTTGATGGACTCTGGGTAGGGACCCAGTACTTC.

This clonotype was detected many times. The CDR3 DNA reads TGTGCCAGCAGCTTGGGACAGGGGGCGGATGGCTACACCTTC. This encodes CASSLGQGADGYTF. The chain combines TRBV5-5 with TRBJ1-2, with 10 bases aligning to TRBD1. This CDR3 spans 14 amino acids. Germline-derived CDR1 and CDR2 are SGHKS and YYEKEE (reference sequence). Trimming removed 0 bases from V and 6 bases from J; junction bases left unmatched: 2.

The V gene is TRBV6-1, the J gene TRBJ1-5; no clear D. Deletions cut 2 bases from V and 5 bases from J, with 10 bases between. Germline V gene data show CDR1 as MNHNS and CDR2 as SASEGT. The CDR3 runs 14 residues. DNA of the CDR3: TGTGCCAGCAGTGAAAACAGTCCCCATCAGCCCCAGCATTTT. This sequence encodes CASSENSPHQPQHF.

A few counts support this clonotype. J is TRBJ2-4 and V is TRBV6-2 or TRBV6-3; 8 nucleotides line up with TRBD2. The CDR3 runs to 13 residues. The V and J ends lost 6 bases and 10 bases, in that order; junction bases with no gene match: 8. The germline gives CDR1 MNHEY, CDR2 SVGEGT. In DNA form, the CDR3 reads TGTGCCAGCAGCCTTAGCGGGATGGGTATTCAGTACTTC. Translating gives CASSLSGMGIQYF.

This rearrangement joins TRBV7-9 to TRBJ2-2, with D perhaps assigned TRBD1 or TRBD2 (5 bases each). Germline CDR1 reads SEHNR; CDR2 reads FQNEAQ (reference sequence). The CDR3 is 17 residues long. V was cut by 4 bases and J by 0 bases, with 15 bases left in between. The CDR3 nucleotides are TGTGCCAGCAGCTCGTCAGAGGGGCAGACGAACACCGGGGAGCTGTTTTTT. It specifies CASSSSEGQTNTGELFF.

This clonotype was seen at least ten times. The rearrangement joins TRBV10-3 to TRBJ2-5, with 7 bases aligning to TRBD2. The V gene end was trimmed by 4 bases and the J gene end by 2 bases; junction bases not matched to a gene: 7. The germline V gene has CDR1 ENHRY and CDR2 SYGVKD. The CDR3 is made up of 15 amino acids. The CDR3 spells CAISGGRVTQETQYF. The CDR3 DNA follows: TGTGCCATCAGTGGAGGGAGGGTAACTCAAGAGACCCAGTACTTC.

A few counts support this clonotype. The J gene is TRBJ2-2, the V gene TRBV12-3 or TRBV12-4, with 11 bases identical to TRBD2. There are 15 residues in the CDR3. J lost 5 bases, V lost 5 bases, and 4 bases had no gene match. CDR3 sequence reads: CASSQRLAGTGELFF. In nucleotides, the CDR3 is TGTGCCAGCAGTCAAAGACTAGCGGGGACCGGGGAGCTGTTTTTT.

This clonotype was observed a few times. V gene TRBV11-2 combines with J gene TRBJ2-5; 9 positions match TRBD2. V lost 1 base and J lost 4; bases outside the gene matches: 4. The CDR3 contains 15 residues. Germline values: CDR1 SGHAT, CDR2 FQNNGV. CDR3 coding DNA: TGTGCCAGCAGCTTAGTCGCGGGGGGGCTAGAGACCCAGTACTTC. This encodes CASSLVAGGLETQYF.

This clonotype was detected ten times or more. This chain joins TRBV12-3 or TRBV12-4 and TRBJ1-6, with 7 bases fitting TRBD1. Trimming at V came to 2 bases and at J to 3 bases, leaving 4 bases not matched to a gene. This CDR3 is built from 16 residues. The CDR3 loop reads CASSLRGGGYNSPLHF. The CDR3 DNA is TGTGCCAGCAGTTTAAGAGGGGGCGGCTATAATTCACCCCTCCACTTT.

This chain links TRBV4-1 with TRBJ1-4; 9 positions agree with TRBD1. From germline, CDR1 is MGHRA and CDR2 YSYEKL. With 3 bases clipped from V and 6 bases from J, the junction kept 2 bases outside the gene matches. This CDR3 is built from 14 residues. DNA for the CDR3: TGCGCCAGCAGCCACTACAGGGGGCATGAAAAACTGTTTTTT. Translated, it gives CASSHYRGHEKLFF.

This clonotype was picked up many times. This chain uses TRBV5-5 with TRBJ2-1; D not certain. Trimming pared 4 bases from V and 5 bases from J, leaving 7 bases between. From germline, CDR1 is SGHKS and CDR2 YYEKEE (reference sequence). The CDR3 length is 12 residues. CDR3: CASSGLNNEQFF. CDR3 nucleotide sequence: TGTGCCAGCAGCGGCTTGAACAATGAGCAGTTCTTC. The complete variable domain, with remaining parts taken from reference TRBV5-5 and TRBJ2-1, reads DAGVTQSPTHLIKTRGQQVTLRCSPISGHKSVSWYQQVLGQGPQFIFQYYEKEERGRGNFPDRFSARQFPNYSSELNVNALLLGDSALYLCASSGLNNEQFFGPGTRLTVL.

This clonotype was detected only a few times. The rearrangement uses TRBV4-3 and TRBJ1-1; D uncertain. Trimming cost V 1 base and J 8 bases, with 14 bases left between them. The CDR3 has 14 residues. Germline CDR1 LGHNA, CDR2 YSLEER. CDR3 coding DNA: TGCGCCAGCAGCCAAGGCCTGGGCCCCTTAGAAGCTTTCTTT. Translated: CASSQGLGPLEAFF.

This clonotype has a count of ten or more. The V and J genes are TRBV6-5 and TRBJ1-4; no reliable D call. Germline V gene data show CDR1 as MNHEY and CDR2 as SVGAGI. The CDR3 length is 12 residues. The germline V and J ends were trimmed by 2 bases and 7 bases, with 5 bases remaining between them. CDR3 protein: CASSYPGEKLFF. CDR3 bases: TGTGCCAGCAGTTACCCCGGTGAAAAACTGTTTTTT.

The CDR3 is CASSFGRANYGYTF. The CDR3 region has the DNA TGTGCCAGCAGCTTCGGCAGGGCTAACTATGGCTACACCTTC. The chain employs TRBV7-9 and TRBJ1-2, with TRBD1 as a possible D gene (5 bases). V dropped 3 bases and J dropped 0 bases, with 8 bases sitting between them. The CDR3 runs 14 residues. Germline loops: CDR1 SEHNR, CDR2 FQNEAQ (reference sequence).

The chain uses TRBV2 and TRBJ2-1; D ambiguous. V lost 6 bases and J lost 0, with 12 bases in between. The CDR3 extends over 15 amino acids. Germline values: CDR1 SNHLY, CDR2 FYNNEI. The CDR3 nucleotides read TGTGCCAGCAGGGGGTTGACGGGCTCCTACAATGAGCAGTTCTTC. It is translated as CASRGLTGSYNEQFF. Variable domain in full (rest from reference TRBV2 and TRBJ2-1): EPEVTQTPSHQVTQMGQEVILRCVPISNHLYFYWYRQILGQKVEFLVSFYNNEISEKSEIFDDQFSVERPDGSNFTLKIRSTKLEDSAMYFCASRGLTGSYNEQFFGPGTRLTVL.

The chain carries TRBV4-1 and TRBJ1-5; D uncertain. The CDR3 spans 14 residues. V was pared by 1 base and J by 0 bases, with 4 bases between. In germline, CDR1 is MGHRA, CDR2 YSYEKL. CDR3 coding DNA: TGCGCCAGCAGCCAAGCGTATAGCAATCAGCCCCAGCATTTT. Translated: CASSQAYSNQPQHF.

This clonotype occurred a few times. The CDR3 DNA reads as TGTGCCAGCAAGGAGTGGGGGGGGGCCTACAATGAGCAGTTCTTC. Its protein product is CASKEWGGAYNEQFF. The chain joins TRBV12-3 or TRBV12-4 to TRBJ2-1; 7 positions agree with TRBD2. The CDR3 covers 15 residues. V shed 7 bases and J 2 bases; nucleotides not matched to a gene: 8.

This clonotype was counted a few times. V is TRBV7-9 and J is TRBJ2-1, with a weak D call TRBD1 (6 bases). Per germline, CDR1 SEHNR and CDR2 FQNEAQ (reference sequence). There are 16 residues in the CDR3. V was cut by 5 bases and J by 12 bases, with 26 bases left in between. The CDR3 bases are TGTGCCAGCAGCCCCAAGGGGGAGCGGACTTTGGATCGGCAGTTCTTC. This codes for CASSPKGERTLDRQFF.

The chain has TRBV12-3 or TRBV12-4 and TRBJ1-1, with D possibly TRBD1 on 5 matching bases. V was trimmed by 6 bases and J by 1 base, leaving 12 bases between them. This CDR3 has 14 residues. The CDR3 is CASSESTGNTEAFF. The DNA of the CDR3 is TGTGCCAGCAGCGAGAGTACAGGGAACACTGAAGCTTTCTTT.